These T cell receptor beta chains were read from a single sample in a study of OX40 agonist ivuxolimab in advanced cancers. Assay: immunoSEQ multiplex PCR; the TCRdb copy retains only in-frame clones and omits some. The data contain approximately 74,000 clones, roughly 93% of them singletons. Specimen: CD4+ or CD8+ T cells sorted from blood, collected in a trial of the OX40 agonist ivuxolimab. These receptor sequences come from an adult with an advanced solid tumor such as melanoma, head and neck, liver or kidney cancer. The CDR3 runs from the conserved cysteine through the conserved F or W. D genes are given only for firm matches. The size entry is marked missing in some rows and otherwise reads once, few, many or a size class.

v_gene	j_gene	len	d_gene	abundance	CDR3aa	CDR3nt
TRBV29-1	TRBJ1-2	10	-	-	CSVEDSGYTF	TGCAGCGTTGAAGACAGCGGCTACACCTTC
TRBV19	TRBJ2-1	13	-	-	CASSIQTYNEQFF	TGTGCCAGTAGTATACAAACCTACAATGAGCAGTTCTTC
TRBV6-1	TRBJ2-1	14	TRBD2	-	CASQNPSGGPEQFF	TGTGCCAGCCAGAATCCTAGCGGGGGGCCTGAGCAGTTCTTC
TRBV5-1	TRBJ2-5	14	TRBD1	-	CASSTDRVEETQYF	TGCGCCAGCAGCACGGACAGGGTGGAAGAGACCCAGTACTTC
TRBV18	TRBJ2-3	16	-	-	CASSLVSVSSTDTQYF	TGTGCCAGCTCACTTGTGTCAGTATCGAGCACAGATACGCAGTATTTT
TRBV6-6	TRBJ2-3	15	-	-	CASSFASGGTDTQYF	TGTGCCAGCAGTTTTGCGTCAGGGGGCACAGATACGCAGTATTTT
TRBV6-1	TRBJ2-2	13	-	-	CASSERGAGELFF	TGTGCCAGCAGTGAAAGGGGGGCCGGGGAGCTGTTTTTT
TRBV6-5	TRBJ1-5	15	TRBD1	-	CASSRTGDSNQPQHF	TGTGCCAGCAGTAGGACAGGGGATAGCAATCAGCCCCAGCATTTT
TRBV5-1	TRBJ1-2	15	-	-	CASTLSGGTNYGYTF	TGCGCCAGCACCCTGAGTGGAGGGACTAACTATGGCTACACCTTC
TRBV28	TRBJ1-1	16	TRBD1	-	CASSQAGTDFNTEAFF	TGTGCCAGCAGCCAGGCCGGGACAGATTTTAACACTGAAGCTTTCTTT
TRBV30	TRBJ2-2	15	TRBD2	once	CAWRTSGSVTGELFF	TGTGCCTGGAGAACAAGCGGGAGCGTCACCGGGGAGCTGTTTTTT
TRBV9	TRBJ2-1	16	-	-	CASSADTRGSYNEQFF	TGTGCCAGCAGCGCTGACACCAGGGGCTCCTACAATGAGCAGTTCTTC
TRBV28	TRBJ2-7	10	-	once	CASGLYEQYF	TGTGCCAGCGGGCTGTACGAGCAGTACTTC
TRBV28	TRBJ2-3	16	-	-	CASSSPRGHSTDTQYF	TGTGCCAGCAGTTCACCCCGCGGTCACAGCACAGATACGCAGTATTTT
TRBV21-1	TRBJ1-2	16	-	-	CASSRETGTGPDGYTF	TGTGCCAGCAGCCGAGAAACCGGGACAGGGCCCGATGGCTACACCTTC
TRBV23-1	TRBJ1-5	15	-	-	CASSQVQRIDQPQHF	TGCGCCAGCAGTCAGGTACAACGAATAGATCAGCCCCAGCATTTT
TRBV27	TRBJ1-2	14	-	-	CASSLGRSTYGYTF	TGTGCCAGCAGTTTAGGCAGGTCCACCTATGGCTACACCTTC
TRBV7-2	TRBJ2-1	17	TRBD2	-	CASSFASGRAVSNEQFF	TGTGCCAGCAGCTTTGCTAGCGGGAGGGCCGTCTCCAATGAGCAGTTCTTC
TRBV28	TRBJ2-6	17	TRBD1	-	CASSFGTGTSGANVLTF	TGTGCCAGCAGTTTCGGGACAGGGACCTCTGGGGCCAACGTCCTGACTTTC
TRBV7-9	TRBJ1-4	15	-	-	CASSPTTGANEKLFF	TGTGCCAGCAGCCCTACGACAGGAGCTAATGAAAAACTGTTTTTT
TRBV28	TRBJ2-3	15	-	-	CASSDLGPGTDTQYF	TGTGCCAGCAGTGATCTGGGGCCGGGCACAGATACGCAGTATTTT
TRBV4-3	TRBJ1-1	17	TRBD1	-	CASSQGGTGGARTEAFF	TGCGCCAGCAGCCAAGGCGGGACAGGGGGAGCGCGGACTGAAGCTTTCTTT
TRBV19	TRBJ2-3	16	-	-	CASRTGGQIGTDTQYF	TGTGCCAGCAGGACGGGGGGCCAGATCGGCACAGATACGCAGTATTTT
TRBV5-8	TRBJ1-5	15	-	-	CASSLGGNLNQPQHF	TGTGCCAGCAGCTTGGGAGGGAACCTCAATCAGCCCCAGCATTTT
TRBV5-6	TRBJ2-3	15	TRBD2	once	CASSPVAGGTDTQYF	TGTGCCAGCAGCCCAGTAGCGGGGGGCACAGATACGCAGTATTTT
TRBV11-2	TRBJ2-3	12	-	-	CASTPWTDTQYF	TGTGCCAGCACCCCTTGGACAGATACGCAGTATTTT
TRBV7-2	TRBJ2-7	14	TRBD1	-	CASSATGGSYEQYF	TGTGCCAGCAGCGCGACAGGGGGTAGTTACGAGCAGTACTTC
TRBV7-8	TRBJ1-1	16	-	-	CASSPGRSVMNTEAFF	TGTGCCAGCAGCCCGGGGCGGTCAGTCATGAACACTGAAGCTTTCTTT
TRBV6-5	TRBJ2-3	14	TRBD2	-	CASSLGGARDTQYF	TGTGCCAGCAGCCTCGGGGGGGCTAGGGATACGCAGTATTTT
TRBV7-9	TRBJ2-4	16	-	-	CASSLGEGLAKNIQYF	TGTGCCAGCAGCTTAGGGGAAGGGCTTGCCAAAAACATTCAGTACTTC
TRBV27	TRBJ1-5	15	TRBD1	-	CASSSLGGGGQPQHF	TGTGCCAGCAGTTCCTTGGGAGGGGGCGGTCAGCCCCAGCATTTT
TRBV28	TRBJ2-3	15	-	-	CASSLDSLETDTQYF	TGTGCCAGCAGTCTCGACTCACTGGAGACAGATACGCAGTATTTT
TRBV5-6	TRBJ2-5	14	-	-	CASSFQDRGVTQYF	TGTGCCAGCAGCTTTCAGGACAGAGGGGTGACCCAGTACTTC
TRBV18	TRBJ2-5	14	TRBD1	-	CASSPRQGEETQYF	TGTGCCAGCTCACCAAGACAGGGAGAAGAGACCCAGTACTTC
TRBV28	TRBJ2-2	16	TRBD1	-	CAIQDPGQGDTGELFF	TGTGCCATTCAAGACCCGGGACAGGGGGACACCGGGGAGCTGTTTTTT
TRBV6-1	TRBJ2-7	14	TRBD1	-	CASSDETGPYEQYF	TGTGCCAGCAGTGACGAGACAGGGCCCTACGAGCAGTACTTC
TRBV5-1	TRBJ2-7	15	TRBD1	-	CASSLGRTGDYEQYF	TGCGCCAGCAGCCTGGGTAGGACAGGGGACTACGAGCAGTACTTC
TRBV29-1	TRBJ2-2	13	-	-	CSVRQGGGGELFF	TGCAGCGTCCGGCAGGGGGGAGGCGGGGAGCTGTTTTTT
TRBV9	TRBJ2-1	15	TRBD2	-	CASSEAGGSYNEQFF	TGTGCCAGCAGCGAAGCGGGGGGGTCCTACAATGAGCAGTTCTTC
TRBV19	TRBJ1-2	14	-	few	CASSLPSLSDGYTF	TGTGCCAGTAGCCTTCCCAGCCTGTCTGATGGCTACACCTTC
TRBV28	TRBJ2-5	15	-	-	CASRTPGATQETQYF	TGTGCCAGCAGAACCCCCGGGGCTACACAAGAGACCCAGTACTTC
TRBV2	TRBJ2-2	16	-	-	CASSELGQSNTGELFF	TGTGCCAGCAGTGAACTTGGGCAATCGAACACCGGGGAGCTGTTTTTT
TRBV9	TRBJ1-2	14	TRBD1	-	CASSTGTGNYGYTF	TGTGCCAGCAGCACCGGGACAGGCAACTATGGCTACACCTTC
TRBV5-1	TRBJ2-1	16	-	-	CASSLRSASSYNEQFF	TGCGCCAGCAGCTTGCGGAGCGCCAGCTCCTACAATGAGCAGTTCTTC
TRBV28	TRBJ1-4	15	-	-	CASRPQGGRNEKLFF	TGTGCCAGCAGACCGCAAGGGGGGCGGAATGAAAAACTGTTTTTT
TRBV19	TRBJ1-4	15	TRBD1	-	CASSIVGQGSEKLFF	TGTGCCAGTAGTATAGTAGGACAGGGGAGCGAAAAACTGTTTTTT
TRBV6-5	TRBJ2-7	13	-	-	CASSYRGAYEQYF	TGTGCCAGCAGTTACCGGGGTGCCTACGAGCAGTACTTC
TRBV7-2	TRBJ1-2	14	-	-	CASSLGGGAYGYTF	TGTGCCAGCAGCTTAGGTGGGGGCGCCTATGGCTACACCTTC
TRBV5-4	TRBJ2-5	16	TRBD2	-	CASSLGGLAGQETQYF	TGTGCCAGCAGCTTGGGGGGTCTAGCGGGTCAAGAGACCCAGTACTTC
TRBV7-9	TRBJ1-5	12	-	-	CASRVGGKTQHF	TGTGCCAGCAGGGTGGGAGGAAAGACCCAGCATTTT
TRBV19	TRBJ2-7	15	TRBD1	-	CASSIGAGGRYEQYF	TGTGCCAGTAGTATAGGGGCAGGGGGCCGCTACGAGCAGTACTTC
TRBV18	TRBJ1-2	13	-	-	CASSPGSLRGYTF	TGTGCCAGCTCACCGGGGTCCTTGCGTGGCTACACCTTC
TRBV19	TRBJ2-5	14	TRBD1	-	CASSTTGGGETQYF	TGTGCCAGTAGTACTACAGGGGGCGGCGAGACCCAGTACTTC
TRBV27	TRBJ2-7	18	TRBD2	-	CASSFRSSGGASLHEQYF	TGTGCCAGCAGTTTTCGGTCTAGCGGGGGGGCCTCACTCCACGAGCAGTACTTC
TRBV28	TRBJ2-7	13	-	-	CASSSSATYEQYF	TGTGCCAGCAGTTCCAGTGCGACCTACGAGCAGTACTTC
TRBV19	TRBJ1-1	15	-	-	CASSIQPGVVTEAFF	TGTGCCAGTAGTATTCAGCCAGGGGTTGTCACTGAAGCTTTCTTT